This T cell receptor beta chain derives from a study of blood T cell repertoires in COVID-19. Across the whole study: T cells, B-cell-depleted T cells, or PBMCs supplied cDNA or gDNA.

The V gene's germline CDR1 is MDHEN and CDR2 SYDVKM. The CDR3 length is 12 residues. Deletions cut 2 bases from V and 6 bases from J, with 7 bases between. TCRdb keeps only in-frame clones here, not all; method: immunoSEQ multiplex PCR. The sample shows approximately 70,000 clones, approximately 90% of them seen only once. This receptor was obtained from a man aged 45-65 years with COVID-19, enrolled during active disease. J is TRBJ1-2 and V is TRBV28; D not resolved. Sequenced material: peripheral blood. DNA of the CDR3: TGTGCCAGCAGTTTACAGACTAATGGCTACACCTTC. This codes for CASSLQTNGYTF.